The 10 T cell receptor beta chains below all came from one sample that was sequenced in a study of cytomegalovirus exposure and HLA in healthy donors. Data came from immunoSEQ multiplex PCR; TCRdb stores just in-frame clones and leaves some out. The sample records roughly 130,000 clones, roughly nine tenths being singletons. Sequencing input: PBMCs. The receptors derive from a woman between 18 and 29 years old in good health and CMV-seropositive.

This clone turned up a few times. The genes are TRBV2 and TRBJ2-5; 10 bases map to TRBD2. CDR1 is SNHLY and CDR2 is FYNNEI in the germline V gene. The ends lost 5 bases at V and 3 bases at J; junction bases unmatched: 12. The CDR3 is 17 residues long. Here the CDR3 reads CASSRAGGQSSEETQYF. CDR3 nucleotide sequence: TGTGCCAGCAGTCGAGCGGGGGGGCAAAGTTCCGAAGAGACCCAGTACTTC. The full variable domain, its missing parts supplied by reference TRBV2 and TRBJ2-5, is EPEVTQTPSHQVTQMGQEVILRCVPISNHLYFYWYRQILGQKVEFLVSFYNNEISEKSEIFDDQFSVERPDGSNFTLKIRSTKLEDSAMYFCASSRAGGQSSEETQYFGPGTRLLVL.

V and J are TRBV18 and TRBJ1-1; TRBD1 is a possible D gene (5 bases). Germline-derived CDR1 and CDR2 are KGHSH and LQKENI. The CDR3 loop spans 12 amino acids. V was shortened by 3 bases and J by 7 bases, with 9 bases between the two germline ends. The CDR3 region is CASSPGGVEAFF. CDR3 DNA sequence: TGTGCCAGCTCACCGGGGGGAGTTGAAGCTTTCTTT.

The rearrangement uses TRBV4-1 and TRBJ2-2; unclear D gene. This CDR3 spans 15 amino acids. The V end was cut by 0 bases, the J end by 0 bases, with 5 bases between. Germline assignment: CDR1 MGHRA and CDR2 YSYEKL. DNA of the CDR3: TGCGCCAGCAGCCAAGAGTACTCGAACACCGGGGAGCTGTTTTTT. Its translation is CASSQEYSNTGELFF.

V is TRBV27 and J is TRBJ1-1, with 8 positions matching TRBD1. From germline, CDR1 is MNHEY and CDR2 SMNVEV (reference sequence). This CDR3 spans 15 amino acids. The V gene end was trimmed by 1 base and the J gene end by 10 bases; junction bases not matched to a gene: 11. In nucleotides, the CDR3 is TGTGCCAGCAGTTTATTACCAGACAGGGGCGCAGGAGCTTTCTTT. Amino acids: CASSLLPDRGAGAFF.

The table lists this clone with a count of one. One junction end disagrees with the germline gene, perhaps due to a read error. The rearrangement joins TRBV9 to TRBJ2-5, with 9 bases aligning to TRBD1. Germline CDR1 reads SGDLS; CDR2 reads YYNGEE. The CDR3 totals 12 residues. The CDR3: CASSGPQGASNF. As DNA, the CDR3 is TGTGCCAGCAGCGGCCCACAGGGGGCGTCCAACTTC.

The chain uses TRBV5-4 and TRBJ2-2, with a possible D match to TRBD2 (5 bases). The V and J ends lost 4 bases and 8 bases respectively, with 9 bases between them. Germline lookup yields CDR1 SGHNT and CDR2 YYREEE (reference sequence). The CDR3 extends over 12 amino acids. The CDR3 DNA reads TGTGCCAGCAGCGGCGGCGGGGGGGAGCTGTTTTTT. Protein: CASSGGGGELFF.

The rearrangement links TRBV28 to TRBJ1-1; TRBD1 matches at 8 bases. Germline V gene sequence: CDR1 MDHEN, CDR2 SYDVKM. The CDR3 has 14 amino acids. J lost 6 bases, V lost 1 base, and 4 bases had no gene match. CDR3 in DNA: TGTGCCAGCAGTTTATATTCCAGGGGGCCTGAAGCTTTCTTT. It encodes CASSLYSRGPEAFF.

V and J are TRBV4-1 and TRBJ2-2, with 15 bases lining up with TRBD2. This CDR3 region has 19 residues. The germline V gene has CDR1 MGHRA and CDR2 YSYEKL. V was clipped by 6 bases and J by 6 bases; unmatched bases: 14. CDR3 DNA: TGCGCCAGCAGTGGAAGGGGGACTAGCGGGGGGCGCCACCCCGGGGAGCTGTTTTTT. It codes for CASSGRGTSGGRHPGELFF.

A single count supports this clone. A junction end diverges from the germline sequence, so it may reflect a read error. The V gene is TRBV7-9, the J gene TRBJ2-3, with a weak D call TRBD1 (6 bases). There are 15 residues in the CDR3. Germline V gene sequence: CDR1 SEHNR, CDR2 FQNEAQ (reference sequence). The CDR3 here is CASSLGGQRTGTQYF. The CDR3 bases are TGTGCCAGCAGCTTGGGTGGACAGCGCACAGGTACGCAGTATTTT. Combining the CDR3 with reference TRBV7-9 and TRBJ2-3 gives the whole variable domain DTGVSQNPRHKITKRGQNVTFRCDPISEHNRLYWYRQTLGQGPEFLTYFQNEAQLEKSRLLSDRFSAERPKGSFSTLEIQRTEQGDSAMYLCASSLGGQRTGTQYFGPGTRLTVL.

The V and J genes are TRBV15 and TRBJ2-1, with 7 positions matching TRBD2. The V and J ends lost 3 bases and 4 bases, in that order; junction bases with no gene match: 3. CDR1 is LNHNV, CDR2 YYDKDF, per germline (reference sequence). The CDR3 sequence is 14 residues long. CDR3 sequence (DNA): TGTGCCACCAGCAGCGGGGGGAAATACAATGAGCAGTTCTTC. Translating it yields CATSSGGKYNEQFF.